These 29 T cell receptor beta chains came from one sample sequenced in a study of CD8+CD57+ T cells in acquired aplastic anemia. Investigators profiled TCR beta VDJ and CDR3 from genomic DNA template. Via MiXCR, TCRdb re-called the reads, giving one row per CDR3 protein. The sample shows 110,000 or so distinct CDR3 sequences, around 53% of them seen only once. Sequenced: sorted CD4+, CD8+, or CD8+CD57+ T cells (not recorded which) from PBMCs. The receptors were gathered from a human donor in good health, serving as a control.

There are a few counts of this clonotype. The V and J genes are TRBV25-1 and TRBJ2-7; D unresolved. Germline CDR1 is MGHDK and CDR2 is SYGVNS. Trimming left V 10 bases short and J 3 bases short, with 16 bases between. This CDR3 contains 13 residues. CDR3 sequence: CATLDGPHYEQYF. CDR3 DNA sequence: TGTGCCACCCTGGACGGACCTCACTACGAGCAGTACTTC.

This clonotype appeared many times. The V and J genes are TRBV19 and TRBJ1-1; 7 bases match TRBD1. Germline loops: CDR1 LNHDA, CDR2 SQIVND (reference sequence). Trimming cost V 5 bases and J 4 bases; bases outside gene matches: 10. This CDR3 has 15 amino acids. CDR3: CASSDSGGGGTEAFF. The CDR3 DNA follows: TGTGCCAGTAGTGACTCAGGGGGTGGAGGCACTGAAGCTTTCTTT.

This sequence joins TRBV10-3 and TRBJ2-7; D unresolved. This CDR3 spans 13 amino acids. Trimming took off 0 bases at V and 3 bases at J, with 6 bases between the two ends. The germline V gene has CDR1 ENHRY and CDR2 SYGVKD. The CDR3 DNA reads as TGTGCCATCAGTGAGTCGCCAAGCTACGAGCAGTACGTC. Translating it yields CAISESPSYEQYV.

The gene calls are TRBV4-3 and TRBJ1-2; 9 bases fit TRBD1. The CDR3 covers 15 residues. The trim removed 1 base at V and 5 bases at J, leaving 5 bases unmatched. The germline V gene encodes CDR1 LGHNA and CDR2 YSLEER. In DNA form, the CDR3 reads TGCGCCAGCAGCCAAGGCAGGACAGGGGAGTATGGCTACACCTTC. It codes for CASSQGRTGEYGYTF.

The rearrangement links TRBV12-3 or TRBV12-4 to TRBJ1-2; no clear D gene. The length of the CDR3 is 11 residues. Trimming removed 6 bases from V and 6 bases from J, with 8 bases in between. CDR3 coding DNA: TGTGCCAGCAGATATCGGCATGGCTACACCTTC. Translated, it gives CASRYRHGYTF.

The gene calls are TRBV3-1 and TRBJ1-1; 9 bases match TRBD1. This CDR3 contains 14 residues. After removal of 1 base from V and 4 bases from J, the junction contained 1 base not matched to a gene. Germline V CDR1 and CDR2: LGHDT, YNNKEL (reference sequence). The CDR3 DNA reads TGTGCCAGCAGCCAAGTGACAGGGGGCACTGAAGCTTTCTTT. Amino acid sequence: CASSQVTGGTEAFF.

V gene TRBV7-6 combines with J gene TRBJ1-1, with D possibly TRBD1 on 5 matching bases. The CDR3 runs to 14 residues. Germline V CDR1 and CDR2: SGHVS, FNYEAQ. V lost 2 bases and J 5 bases, leaving 12 bases between the germline ends. In nucleotides, the CDR3 is TGTGCCAGCAGCTTACGGCAGGGTGCTACTGAAGCTTTCTTT. This gives the protein CASSLRQGATEAFF.

The V and J genes are TRBV7-3 and TRBJ2-3; D is possibly TRBD1 or TRBD2 (5 bases each). V was cut by 2 bases and J by 3 bases, with 15 bases left in between. The V gene's germline CDR1 is SGHTA and CDR2 FQGTGA. The CDR3 sequence is 16 residues long. The CDR3 region is CASSLGTHGRTDTQYF. CDR3 DNA: TGTGCCAGCAGCTTAGGGACCCACGGACGTACAGATACGCAGTATTTT.

This chain links TRBV19 with TRBJ1-6, with unresolved D. The V end was cut by 7 bases, the J end by 8 bases, with 9 bases between. Germline values: CDR1 LNHDA, CDR2 SQIVND (reference sequence). The CDR3 totals 12 residues. CDR3 loop: CASKMQDSPLHF. In DNA, the CDR3 is TGTGCCAGTAAAATGCAAGATTCACCCCTCCACTTT.

This clonotype was observed at least ten times. The chain has TRBV6-5 and TRBJ1-2; D is ambiguous. The CDR3 contains 12 residues. V was cut by 2 bases and J by 4 bases, with 5 bases left in between. Germline V CDR1 and CDR2: MNHEY, SVGAGI. DNA of the CDR3: TGTGCCAGCAGTTACGGAGTCTATGGCTACACCTTC. Amino acids: CASSYGVYGYTF.

At least ten counts were recorded for this clonotype. The chain recombines TRBV19 with TRBJ1-2; D is ambiguous. Germline lookup yields CDR1 LNHDA and CDR2 SQIVND (reference sequence). Trimming cost V 3 bases and J 4 bases, with 12 bases left between them. The CDR3 is made up of 14 amino acids. The CDR3 protein is CASSMAGSGYGYTF. The CDR3, as DNA: TGTGCCAGTAGTATGGCGGGGAGCGGCTATGGCTACACCTTC.

This clonotype was counted only a few times. This sequence joins TRBV7-2 and TRBJ1-1, with D unclear. The CDR3 totals 13 residues. Germline CDR1 reads SGHTA; CDR2 reads FQGNSA. Deletions cut 0 bases from V and 0 bases from J, with 2 bases between. CDR3 amino acids: CASSLALNTEAFF. DNA for the CDR3: TGTGCCAGCAGCTTAGCGCTGAACACTGAAGCTTTCTTT.

This chain connects TRBV19 to TRBJ1-1; D may be TRBD1 (6 bases). CDR1 is LNHDA, CDR2 SQIVND, per germline (reference sequence). The CDR3 length is 13 residues. V lost 9 bases and J lost 3, with 14 bases in between. The CDR3 DNA sequence: TGTGCCAGCAGCTCCACAGGGTACACTGAAGCTTTCTTT. Translated, it gives CASSSTGYTEAFF.

The V and J genes are TRBV20-1 and TRBJ2-5, with 14 bases lining up with TRBD2. This CDR3 has 13 amino acids. From germline, CDR1 is DFQATT and CDR2 SNEGSKA (reference sequence). CDR3 bases: TGCAGCCTGACTAGCGGGGGGGCTGAGACCCAGTACTTC. It yields the protein CSLTSGGAETQYF.

The chain is built from TRBV10-3 and TRBJ1-1, with D maybe TRBD1 (5 bases). The CDR3 totals 12 residues. CDR1 and CDR2 (germline): ENHRY, SYGVKD. Trimming left V 11 bases short and J 4 bases short, with 14 bases between. The CDR3 sequence: CASGTWSTEAFF. The CDR3 DNA follows: TGTGCCTCCGGGACCTGGTCCACTGAAGCTTTCTTT.

V is TRBV20-1 and J is TRBJ2-1; unclear D gene. V dropped 8 bases and J dropped 2 bases, with 19 bases sitting between them. CDR3 length equals 15 residues. CDR1 is DFQATT, CDR2 SNEGSKA, per germline (reference sequence). CDR3 nucleotide sequence: TGCAGTCTACCTCTGGTCGGACGCACCTACAATGAGCAGTTCTTC. Residues: CSLPLVGRTYNEQFF.

In its sample, this clonotype was seen many times. This chain uses TRBV7-2 with TRBJ2-3; TRBD2 aligns across 15 bases. CDR1 and CDR2 (germline): SGHTA, FQGNSA. The length of the CDR3 is 18 residues. Germline trimming cut 5 bases from V and 0 bases from J; bases unmatched to any gene: 6. The CDR3 sequence: CASSPGLAGGASTDTQYF. In DNA, the CDR3 is TGTGCCAGCAGCCCGGGACTAGCGGGGGGCGCTAGCACAGATACGCAGTATTTT.

This clonotype was counted once. V and J are TRBV27 and TRBJ1-6; D ambiguous. V was trimmed by 5 bases and J by 9 bases, leaving 11 bases between them. The CDR3 consists of 13 residues. The germline V gene has CDR1 MNHEY and CDR2 SMNVEV (reference sequence). This CDR3 reads CASSTGSGSPLHF. In DNA, the CDR3 is TGTGCCAGCAGTACCGGGAGTGGTTCACCCCTCCACTTT.

V usage is TRBV20-1 and J usage is TRBJ2-2, with D uncertain. The germline V and J ends were trimmed by 0 bases and 1 base, with 9 bases remaining between them. The CDR3 contains 15 residues. Germline lookup yields CDR1 DFQATT and CDR2 SNEGSKA (reference sequence). The CDR3 loop is CSARDYGRNTGELFF. The CDR3 DNA follows: TGCAGTGCTAGAGATTACGGGCGGAACACCGGGGAGCTGTTTTTT.

The V gene is TRBV2, the J gene TRBJ2-3; D is unresolved. CDR1 and CDR2 (germline): SNHLY, FYNNEI. Trimming shortened V by 5 bases and J by 1 base, and 10 bases separated the two germline ends. The CDR3 has 14 amino acids. The CDR3 here is CASSNPQGTDTQYF. Here the CDR3 DNA reads TGTGCCAGCAGTAATCCTCAGGGCACAGATACGCAGTATTTT. Using reference TRBV2 and TRBJ2-3 for the parts outside the CDR3, the full variable domain is EPEVTQTPSHQVTQMGQEVILRCVPISNHLYFYWYRQILGQKVEFLVSFYNNEISEKSEIFDDQFSVERPDGSNFTLKIRSTKLEDSAMYFCASSNPQGTDTQYFGPGTRLTVL.

The rearrangement joins TRBV29-1 to TRBJ1-1; D may be TRBD1 (6 bases). Germline V lookup: CDR1 SQVTM, CDR2 ANQGSEA. V dropped 5 bases and J dropped 4 bases, with 17 bases sitting between them. The CDR3 loop spans 14 amino acids. CDR3 loop: CSVTLGGRFTEAFF. CDR3 DNA sequence: TGCAGCGTTACCCTGGGGGGCCGTTTCACTGAAGCTTTCTTT.

With regard to this clonotype: A read error is likely, as this CDR3 ends without the conserved phenylalanine or tryptophan. The rearrangement links TRBV7-9 to TRBJ1-1; D not certain. This CDR3 spans 13 amino acids. Deletions cut 5 bases from V and 0 bases from J, with 7 bases between. The germline V gene has CDR1 SEHNR and CDR2 FQNEAQ (reference sequence). The DNA of the CDR3 is TGTGCCAGCAGCCAGATTATGAACACTGAAGCTTTCTTA. Protein product: CASSQIMNTEAFL.

The V call is TRBV15, the J call TRBJ2-7; 7 nucleotides match TRBD1. This CDR3 has 13 amino acids. In germline, CDR1 is LNHNV, CDR2 YYDKDF (reference sequence). The V segment lost 5 bases and the J segment 4 bases; nucleotides outside the gene matches: 5. The CDR3 spells CATSLDRAYEQYF. The CDR3 bases are TGTGCCACCAGCCTAGACAGGGCATACGAGCAGTACTTC.

The rearrangement links TRBV4-3 to TRBJ2-5; TRBD1 matches at 11 bases. The CDR3 contains 13 residues. V was clipped by 4 bases and J by 5 bases; unmatched bases: 0. CDR1 and CDR2 (germline): LGHNA, YSLEER. As DNA, the CDR3 is TGCGCCAGCAGCCGGACAGGGGGCGAGACCCAGTACTTC. Translated, it gives CASSRTGGETQYF.

The chain recombines TRBV24-1 with TRBJ2-2; TRBD1 agrees at 7 bases. This CDR3 is built from 15 residues. Germline lookup yields CDR1 KGHDR and CDR2 SFDVKD. J lost 6 bases, V lost 6 bases, and 9 bases had no gene match. CDR3 coding DNA: TGTGCCACCAGTTACACCGGGACAGATTCCGGGGAGCTGTTTTTT. Translating gives CATSYTGTDSGELFF.

This rearrangement joins TRBV15 to TRBJ2-3; 11 bases are a match to TRBD2. The V segment lost 0 bases and the J segment 0 bases; nucleotides outside the gene matches: 2. Germline V gives CDR1 LNHNV, CDR2 YYDKDF (reference sequence). The CDR3 spans 17 residues. The CDR3: CATSRDSGGASTDTQYF. The CDR3 DNA reads as TGTGCCACCAGCAGAGATAGCGGGGGGGCTAGCACAGATACGCAGTATTTT.

This clonotype came up many times. The genes are TRBV7-2 and TRBJ2-3, with 14 bases identical to TRBD2. The CDR3 sequence is 18 residues long. Germline V gene data show CDR1 as SGHTA and CDR2 as FQGNSA. The V segment lost 5 bases and the J segment 2 bases; nucleotides outside the gene matches: 9. In DNA form, the CDR3 reads TGTGCCAGCAGCCTCTTCAGGACTAGCGGGGGGCCCACAGATACGCAGTATTTT. It encodes CASSLFRTSGGPTDTQYF.

V is TRBV20-1 and J is TRBJ2-1; TRBD2 aligns across 11 bases. Germline trimming cut 2 bases from V and 4 bases from J; bases unmatched to any gene: 7. This CDR3 has 16 residues. CDR1 DFQATT and CDR2 SNEGSKA come from the germline V gene (reference sequence). The CDR3 nucleotides are TGCAGTGCTAGAAGTCTAGCGGGGGGCCCATACAATGAGCAGTTCTTC. Its translation is CSARSLAGGPYNEQFF.

Many counts were recorded for this clonotype. This rearrangement joins TRBV5-4 to TRBJ2-7; 7 bases map to TRBD1. The CDR3 consists of 15 residues. The ends lost 3 bases at V and 2 bases at J; junction bases unmatched: 8. Looked up from germline, CDR1 is SGHNT and CDR2 is YYREEE (reference sequence). CDR3 bases: TGTGCCAGCAGCTACGGGACAGTGGAGCCCTACGAGCAGTACTTC. This translates into CASSYGTVEPYEQYF.